This T cell receptor beta chain was captured in a study of liver allograft versus peripheral blood T cells (dated by TCRdb to the early 2020s). Turning to the overall study: The study compared the T cell receptor repertoires present in transplanted livers with the repertoires present in the peripheral blood of liver transplant recipients. The investigation overall reported the following: T cell receptor repertoires inside liver allografts were reported to be different from the repertoires detected in peripheral blood.

This clonotype was seen only a few times. Its antigen is currently not known. Base qualities are missing; no much larger clone stands one base away. Sequencer: Illumina MiSeq. TCRdb reworked the public reads: Q25 trimming with fastp, MiXCR clone assembly, productive beta chains retained. Merged by CDR3 protein, the rows form single entries marked with the most common genes and DNA. This sample comprises about 500 distinct CDR3 sequences, around 21% of them detected only once. Together, the top ten hold about 15% of the sample. The source of this sequence is a human patient who had a liver transplant. After a transplant, the graft donor may have provided part of the T cells.

The CDR3 is CAISETGTVNTEAFF. In nucleotides, the sequence is TGTGCCATCAGTGAGACCGGGACAGTGAACACTGAAGCTTTCTTT. This chain joins TRBV10-3 to TRBJ1-1; 7 nucleotides in the junction match TRBD1. For CDR1 and CDR2, the germline V gene lists ENHRY and SYGVKD. Germline trimming: 2 bases from V, 0 bases from J; junction bases outside gene matches: 3. The CDR3 has 15 amino acids, counting the end cysteine and phenylalanine. The only DNA kept is the CDR3, 45 bases in frame from the first base.